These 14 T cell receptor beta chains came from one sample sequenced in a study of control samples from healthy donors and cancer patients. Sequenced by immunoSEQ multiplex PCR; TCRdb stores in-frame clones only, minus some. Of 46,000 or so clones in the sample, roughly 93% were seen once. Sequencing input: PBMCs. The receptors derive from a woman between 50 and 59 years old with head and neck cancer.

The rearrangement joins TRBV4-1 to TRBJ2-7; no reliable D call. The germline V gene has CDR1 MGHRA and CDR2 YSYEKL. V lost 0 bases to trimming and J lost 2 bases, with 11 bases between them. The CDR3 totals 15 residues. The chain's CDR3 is CASSQENRPAYEQYF. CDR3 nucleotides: TGCGCCAGCAGCCAAGAGAATCGCCCAGCCTACGAGCAGTACTTC.

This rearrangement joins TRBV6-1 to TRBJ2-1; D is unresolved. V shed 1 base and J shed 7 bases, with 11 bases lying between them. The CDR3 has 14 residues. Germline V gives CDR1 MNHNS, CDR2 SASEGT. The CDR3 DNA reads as TGTGCCAGCAGTGAAGTTGCAGGTCCGAATGAGCAGTTCTTC. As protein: CASSEVAGPNEQFF.

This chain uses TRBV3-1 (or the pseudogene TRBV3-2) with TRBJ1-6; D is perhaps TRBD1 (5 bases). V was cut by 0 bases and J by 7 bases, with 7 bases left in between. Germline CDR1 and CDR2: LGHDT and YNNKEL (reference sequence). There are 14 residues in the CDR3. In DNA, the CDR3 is TGTGCCAGCAGCCAAGATAAGGGGAATTCACCCCTCCACTTT. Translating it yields CASSQDKGNSPLHF.

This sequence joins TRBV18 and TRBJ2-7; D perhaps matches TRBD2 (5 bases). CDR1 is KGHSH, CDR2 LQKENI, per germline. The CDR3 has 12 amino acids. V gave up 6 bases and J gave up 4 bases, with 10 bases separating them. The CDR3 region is CASSSGFYEQYF. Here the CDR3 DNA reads TGTGCCAGCTCGTCGGGATTTTACGAGCAGTACTTC.

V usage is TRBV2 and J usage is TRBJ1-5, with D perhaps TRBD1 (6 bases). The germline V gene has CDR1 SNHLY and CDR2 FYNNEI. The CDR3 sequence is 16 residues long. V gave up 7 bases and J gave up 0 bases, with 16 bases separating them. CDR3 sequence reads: CASTGLRTDSNQPQHF. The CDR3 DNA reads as TGTGCCAGCACCGGGCTGAGGACAGATAGCAATCAGCCCCAGCATTTT.

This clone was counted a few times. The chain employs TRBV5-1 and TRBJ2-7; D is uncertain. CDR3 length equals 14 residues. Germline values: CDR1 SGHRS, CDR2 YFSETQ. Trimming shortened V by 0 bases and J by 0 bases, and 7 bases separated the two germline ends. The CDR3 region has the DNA TGCGCCAGCAGCTTGGGGGAATTCTCCTACGAGCAGTACTTC. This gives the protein CASSLGEFSYEQYF.

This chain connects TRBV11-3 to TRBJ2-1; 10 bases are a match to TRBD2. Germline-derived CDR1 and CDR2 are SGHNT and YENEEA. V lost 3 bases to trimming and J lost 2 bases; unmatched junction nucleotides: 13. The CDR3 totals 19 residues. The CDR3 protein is CASSFQNKLAGVPYNEQFF. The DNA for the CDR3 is TGTGCCAGCAGCTTCCAAAATAAGCTAGCGGGAGTCCCCTACAATGAGCAGTTCTTC.

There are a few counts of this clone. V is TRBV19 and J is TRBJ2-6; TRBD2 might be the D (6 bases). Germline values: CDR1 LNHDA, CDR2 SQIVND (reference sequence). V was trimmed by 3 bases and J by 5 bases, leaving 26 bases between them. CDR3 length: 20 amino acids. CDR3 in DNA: TGTGCCAGTAGTATCGCCCCGCGGGGAATATCTCTCGGGAGGGCCAACGTCCTGACTTTC. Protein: CASSIAPRGISLGRANVLTF.

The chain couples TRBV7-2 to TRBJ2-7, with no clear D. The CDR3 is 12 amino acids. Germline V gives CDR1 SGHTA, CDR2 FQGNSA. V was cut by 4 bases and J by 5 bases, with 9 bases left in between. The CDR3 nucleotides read TGTGCCAGCAGCTGGGATAGGGACGAGCAGTACTTC. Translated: CASSWDRDEQYF.

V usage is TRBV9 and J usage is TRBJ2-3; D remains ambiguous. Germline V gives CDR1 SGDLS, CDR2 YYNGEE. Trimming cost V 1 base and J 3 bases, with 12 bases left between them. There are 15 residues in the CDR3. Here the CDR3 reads CASSVRNGGTDTQYF. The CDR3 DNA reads TGTGCCAGCAGCGTAAGGAACGGTGGTACAGATACGCAGTATTTT.

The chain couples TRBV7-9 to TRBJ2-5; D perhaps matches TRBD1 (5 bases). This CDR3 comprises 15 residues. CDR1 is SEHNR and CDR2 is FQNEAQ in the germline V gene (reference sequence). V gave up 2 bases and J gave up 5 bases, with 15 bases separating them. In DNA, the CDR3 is TGTGCCAGCAGCTTATCCGGACACAGCAAGGAGACCCAGTACTTC. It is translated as CASSLSGHSKETQYF.

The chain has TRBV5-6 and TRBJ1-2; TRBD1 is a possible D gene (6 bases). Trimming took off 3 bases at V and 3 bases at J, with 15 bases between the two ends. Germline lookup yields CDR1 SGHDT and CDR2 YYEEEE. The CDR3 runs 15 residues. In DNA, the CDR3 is TGTGCCAGCAGCTCGTCAACAGGGCTGGACTATGGCTACACCTTC. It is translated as CASSSSTGLDYGYTF.

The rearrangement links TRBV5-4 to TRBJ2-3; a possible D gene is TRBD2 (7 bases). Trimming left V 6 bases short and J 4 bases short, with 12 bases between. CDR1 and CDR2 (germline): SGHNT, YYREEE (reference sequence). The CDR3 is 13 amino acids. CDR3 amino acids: CASTRGAADTQYF. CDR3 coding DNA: TGTGCCAGCACCCGGGGGGCAGCAGATACGCAGTATTTT.

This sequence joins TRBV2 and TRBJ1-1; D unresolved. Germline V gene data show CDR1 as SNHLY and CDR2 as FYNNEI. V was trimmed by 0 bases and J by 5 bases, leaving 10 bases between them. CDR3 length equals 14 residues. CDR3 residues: CASSEATWSTEAFF. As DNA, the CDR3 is TGTGCCAGCAGTGAAGCGACTTGGAGTACTGAAGCTTTCTTT. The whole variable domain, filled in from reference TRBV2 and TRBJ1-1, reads EPEVTQTPSHQVTQMGQEVILRCVPISNHLYFYWYRQILGQKVEFLVSFYNNEISEKSEIFDDQFSVERPDGSNFTLKIRSTKLEDSAMYFCASSEATWSTEAFFGQGTRLTVV.